A selection of T cell receptor beta chains follows, all from one sample in a study of T cell repertoires in cytomegalovirus infection. TCRdb re-analysed the reads in MiXCR, keeping a single row per CDR3 protein. The sample contains 800,000 to 950,000 distinct CDR3 sequences, 30% to 35% of which appear only once. The antigens these receptors bind are not known. The sample in question was cultured CD8+ T cells from PBMCs, obtained from culture after CMV antigen stimulation. Receptor source: a human donor in good health (CMV status not recorded). Some clones in this sample may be carry-over from other donors' samples. The CDR3 runs from the conserved cysteine through the conserved F or W.

>TRBV27
CASSFSPKNIQYF
>TRBV7-9
CASSLIRAEGANVLTF
>TRBV20-1
CSARDLRTGRTYEQYF
>TRBV9
CASSVALAGGGDNEQFF
>TRBV7-2
CASSLAGTSNSPLHF
>TRBV27
CASSLFGGGNTIYF
>TRBV6-8
CASSLSQGLANQPQHF
>TRBV6-1
CASSVGVTNEKLFF
>TRBV28
CASSTSRTDTQYF
>TRBV10-3
CAIRMSLGTDDSSHSGNTIYF
>TRBV6-6
CASSLGGQLSYEQYF
>TRBV20-1
CSARDFRDRHYNEQFF
>TRBV28
CASSITTGGQETQYF
>TRBV29-1
CSVEDGGRDTQYF
>TRBV11-1
CASSRTGNNSPLHF
>TRBV28
CASSEPGGAMVGEAFF
>TRBV24-1
CATSDGHSQETQYF
>TRBV7-9
CASSSSTGTVRFGTDTQYF
>TRBV7-9
CASSPDEGKLFF
>TRBV7-3
CASSVTSGGPNGGQFF
>TRBV5-4
CASTFGLTGGSGYTF
>TRBV27
CASSPLRGKETQYF
>TRBV7-9
CASSISQGNTEAFF
>TRBV4-1
CASSQDRTSNTEAFF
>TRBV9
CASSSDSGGYEQFF
>TRBV3-1
CASSQEWGKGNQPQHF
>TRBV28
CASSFLNRDSLIQETQYF
>TRBV7-2
CASSLIQADLTDTQYF
>TRBV6-1
CASSAGPRLLGTEAFF
>TRBV12-3/TRBV12-4
CASSFSRTEAFF
>TRBV3-1
CASSTSWDEQFF
>TRBV12-3/TRBV12-4
CASSSPKETQYF
>TRBV6-6
CASRRDRGRETQYF
>TRBV27
CASSLQRGNQPQHF
>TRBV9
CASSVGDSYGYTF
>TRBV7-2
CASSLGDFSNQPQHF
>TRBV7-2
CASSPPPSGVEQETQYF
>TRBV24-1
CATSDPSDGGGSTDTQYF
>TRBV7-9
CASRDEQFTDTQYF
>TRBV20-1
CSAKDRTLYGYTF
>TRBV7-2
CASSQTVSSNQPQHF